A single sample gave rise to the 9 T cell receptor beta chains below, sequenced in a study of STAT5B mutations in CD4+ large granular lymphocyte leukemia (dated by TCRdb to between 2021 and 2022). Library preparation employed the immunoSEQ multiplex PCR assay. TCRdb took this table from immuneACCESS and kept in-frame rearrangements with V and J called. Such tables lack part of the clones; where checked against another copy, unresolved V genes explain under half of the gap, and the rest is unexplained. The sample profile shows 30,000 to 40,000 clones; more than 70% of them were found once. The ten top clones hold less than 0.7% of the sample. Sequenced: CD4+ T cells from blood buffy coats. The receptors originated from a human donor in good health.

The gene calls are TRBV29-1 and TRBJ1-1; D is unresolved. Trimming removed 4 bases from V and 0 bases from J, with 12 bases in between. This CDR3 comprises 14 residues. Per the germline V gene, CDR1 is SQVTM and CDR2 is ANQGSEA. The CDR3 protein is CSVVRGGVNTEAFF. The CDR3 DNA follows: TGCAGCGTTGTACGGGGAGGAGTGAACACTGAAGCTTTCTTT.

The V and J genes are TRBV11-3 and TRBJ2-7; 9 bases align to TRBD2. Looked up from germline, CDR1 is SGHNT and CDR2 is YENEEA. V shed 3 bases and J 12 bases; nucleotides not matched to a gene: 18. The CDR3 contains 16 residues. The CDR3 nucleotides read TGTGCCAGCAGCTTCCCCCGAGCCGAGCGGGAGGCCCTCGGGTACTTC. It codes for CASSFPRAEREALGYF.

This chain links TRBV19 with TRBJ2-1; 13 bases fit TRBD2. Unmatched junction bases numbered 12, after V lost 5 bases and J lost 8 bases. The CDR3 loop spans 17 amino acids. The germline V gene encodes CDR1 LNHDA and CDR2 SQIVND (reference sequence). CDR3: CASSVGWTSGRVDEQFF. The CDR3 bases are TGTGCCAGTAGTGTTGGGTGGACTAGCGGGAGAGTCGATGAGCAGTTCTTC.

This clone was counted a few times. The rearrangement links TRBV5-6 to TRBJ2-1; no firm D call. Germline V gives CDR1 SGHDT, CDR2 YYEEEE. Deletions cut 3 bases from V and 6 bases from J, with 7 bases between. The CDR3 runs to 12 residues. CDR3 DNA sequence: TGTGCCAGCAGCTCCTACTCCAATGAGCAGTTCTTC. Translation gives CASSSYSNEQFF.

CDR3 sequence reads: CASSEGQGARGPQHF. CDR3 in DNA: TGTGCCAGCAGCGAGGGACAGGGGGCGCGGGGGCCCCAGCATTTT. This rearrangement joins TRBV6-4 to TRBJ1-5; 12 bases match TRBD1. The germline gives CDR1 MRHNA, CDR2 SNTAGT. The CDR3 length is 15 residues. The junction had 9 bases not matched to a gene; V was cut back by 6 bases and J by 9 bases.

This rearrangement joins TRBV7-9 to TRBJ2-3; D not resolved. The V and J ends lost 7 bases and 2 bases respectively, with 7 bases between them. The CDR3 consists of 12 residues. From germline, CDR1 is SEHNR and CDR2 FQNEAQ (reference sequence). The CDR3 region has the DNA TGTGCCAGCAACGAGGACACAGATACGCAGTATTTT. Its translation is CASNEDTDTQYF.

CDR3 residues: CASSLVAGGPQETQYF. CDR3 coding DNA: TGTGCCAGCAGCTTAGTAGCGGGGGGTCCCCAAGAGACCCAGTACTTC. The rearrangement joins TRBV11-2 to TRBJ2-5; TRBD2 matches 10 bases. With V trimmed by 1 base and J by 1 base, 3 bases remained unmatched. Germline lookup yields CDR1 SGHAT and CDR2 FQNNGV. The CDR3 is 16 amino acids.

The chain combines TRBV5-5 with TRBJ2-1, with D uncertain. This CDR3 is 12 amino acids long. Germline assignment: CDR1 SGHKS and CDR2 YYEKEE (reference sequence). Trimming took 3 bases from V and 9 from J, leaving 10 bases between them. This CDR3 reads CASSYRIGEQFF. The DNA of the CDR3 is TGTGCCAGCAGCTACCGTATAGGTGAGCAGTTCTTC.

The rearrangement joins TRBV29-1 to TRBJ2-1; D perhaps matches TRBD1 (5 bases). The CDR3 is 14 amino acids. Trimming took 2 bases from V and 8 from J, leaving 16 bases between them. The germline CDR1 and CDR2 sequences are SQVTM and ANQGSEA. CDR3 coding DNA: TGCAGCGTTGAATCGGCGTTAAAAGGGGATGAGCAGTTCTTC. This codes for CSVESALKGDEQFF.